This is a list of T cell receptor beta chains from one sample in a study of blood T cell repertoires in COVID-19. The method was immunoSEQ multiplex PCR; TCRdb's version includes in-frame clones alone and lacks a portion of them. The data show more than 85,000 clones, over 60% seen once. Source material: peripheral blood. Receptors were obtained from a woman older than 75 with acute or convalescent COVID-19. The conserved cysteine and the conserved F or W are not part of the CDR3 here. A clone size is listed for some rows: how often the clone was seen (once, few, many), or a class if it is expanded.

J gene: TRBJ1-3
clone size: -
V gene: TRBV5-5
CDR3 protein: ASSGGLGKWGNTIY

J gene: TRBJ2-5
clone size: -
V gene: TRBV30
CDR3 protein: AWSVLVGETQY

J gene: TRBJ1-3
clone size: few
V gene: TRBV2
CDR3 protein: ASDTGASGNTIY

J gene: TRBJ2-3
clone size: -
V gene: TRBV3-1/TRBV3-2
CDR3 protein: ASRPSGGAGDTQY

J gene: TRBJ2-6
clone size: -
V gene: TRBV5-1
CDR3 protein: ASTAGVFSGANVLT

J gene: TRBJ1-5
clone size: -
V gene: TRBV7-9
CDR3 protein: ASSLSGIGYSNQPQH

J gene: TRBJ1-6
clone size: few
V gene: TRBV6-5
CDR3 protein: ASSLRDRVNSPLH

J gene: TRBJ2-1
clone size: -
V gene: TRBV5-4
CDR3 protein: ASSLGGGAGNEQF

J gene: TRBJ1-1
clone size: -
V gene: TRBV10-1
CDR3 protein: ASSGGSFEVAF

J gene: TRBJ2-1
clone size: -
V gene: TRBV6-5
CDR3 protein: ASSYSKFGRGNEQF

J gene: TRBJ2-2
clone size: -
V gene: TRBV4-1
CDR3 protein: ASSPSRGRDDTGELF

J gene: TRBJ2-1
clone size: -
V gene: TRBV3-1/TRBV3-2
CDR3 protein: ASSQGGTAYNEQF

J gene: TRBJ1-2
clone size: -
V gene: TRBV6-5
CDR3 protein: ASSYATGWMGYT

J gene: TRBJ1-5
clone size: -
V gene: TRBV18
CDR3 protein: ASSPDRGNQPQH

J gene: TRBJ2-6
clone size: -
V gene: TRBV30
CDR3 protein: AWSSGQGDSGANVLT

J gene: TRBJ1-2
clone size: -
V gene: TRBV29-1
CDR3 protein: SVGQGAKGYT

J gene: TRBJ2-6
clone size: -
V gene: TRBV27
CDR3 protein: ASSRWLAGASGANVLT

J gene: TRBJ2-1
clone size: -
V gene: TRBV6-2/TRBV6-3
CDR3 protein: ASSDIRAVSSYNEQF

J gene: TRBJ2-5
clone size: -
V gene: TRBV7-7
CDR3 protein: ASSLIGAEETQY

J gene: TRBJ1-1
clone size: once
V gene: TRBV12-3/TRBV12-4
CDR3 protein: ASSFAGPTEAF

J gene: TRBJ1-1
clone size: few
V gene: TRBV3-1/TRBV3-2
CDR3 protein: ASSPHPSGNSEAF

J gene: TRBJ1-6
clone size: -
V gene: TRBV7-9
CDR3 protein: ASSFNTGQNSPLH

J gene: TRBJ2-1
clone size: -
V gene: TRBV7-2
CDR3 protein: ASSQSGSSYNEQF

J gene: TRBJ1-3
clone size: -
V gene: TRBV9
CDR3 protein: ASSVAGGSSGNTIY

J gene: TRBJ1-4
clone size: -
V gene: TRBV4-1
CDR3 protein: ASSQDWGANEKLF

J gene: TRBJ1-2
clone size: -
V gene: TRBV2
CDR3 protein: ASSLEGGGNGYT

J gene: TRBJ2-1
clone size: few
V gene: TRBV4-2
CDR3 protein: ASSETAGTGSYNEQF